This TCR beta chain appears in the sequencing data of a study of T cell responses to AZD1222 COVID-19 vaccine. Findings and limits, study-wide: Vaccine-associated CD4 TCRs spanned spike, dominant at 160-218 and 743-854. Donors in the cohort were predominantly white British and more often female, and clonal diversity was possibly underestimated. Once two AZD1222 doses were given, Spike-specific TCR breadth and depth went up.

CDR3 length: 16 residues. Per germline, CDR1 MGHRA and CDR2 YSYEKL. Trimming cost V 4 bases and J 8 bases; bases outside gene matches: 15. Profiling relied on immunoSEQ multiplex PCR, and the TCRdb table lists in-frame clones only, not all of them. This sample yields some 130,000 clones, of which approximately 92% are seen a single time; approximately 7% belongs to the top ten. As to this clone: Its antigen is not identified.

The V and J genes are TRBV4-1 and TRBJ1-2; TRBD1 aligns across 8 bases. The receptor's source is an adult who received the AZD1222 COVID-19 vaccine. Here the sequenced sample was peripheral blood, taken 28 days after the second AZD1222 dose. The chain's CDR3 is CASSPGGQGRDRGYTF. For the CDR3, the DNA is TGCGCCAGCAGCCCCGGAGGACAGGGTCGAGATCGCGGCTACACCTTC.